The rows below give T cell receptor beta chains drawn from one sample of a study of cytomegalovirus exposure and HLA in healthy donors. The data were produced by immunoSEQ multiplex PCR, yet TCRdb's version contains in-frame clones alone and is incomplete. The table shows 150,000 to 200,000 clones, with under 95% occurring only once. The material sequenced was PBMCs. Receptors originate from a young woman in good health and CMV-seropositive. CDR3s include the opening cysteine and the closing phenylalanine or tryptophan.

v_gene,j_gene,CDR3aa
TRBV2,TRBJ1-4,CASSGQGMGSEKLFF
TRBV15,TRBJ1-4,CATSRVVTNEKLFF
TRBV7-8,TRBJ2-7,CASSLVAGEVLRYEQYF
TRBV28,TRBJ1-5,CASSLATEDINQPQHF
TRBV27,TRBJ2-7,CASSLLSGRGNEQYF
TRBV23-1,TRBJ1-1,CASSQSWRPRDTEAFF
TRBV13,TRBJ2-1,CASSYPSGRGTSYNEQFF
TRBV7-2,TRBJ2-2,CASSLAAGGQTGELFF
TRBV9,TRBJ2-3,CASSVEGSGRAKDTQYF
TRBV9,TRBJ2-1,CASSVEGTKTYYNEQFF
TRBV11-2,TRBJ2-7,CASSLTGSSYEQYF
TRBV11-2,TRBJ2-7,CASSAPGTSGGTYEQYF
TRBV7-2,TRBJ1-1,CASSSTVNAEAFF
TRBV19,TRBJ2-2,CASRQAGTSPTGELFF
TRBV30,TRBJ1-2,CAWREDRATTRGYTF
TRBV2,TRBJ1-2,CASSKDRGHGYTF
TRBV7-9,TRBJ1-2,CASSFNTNYGYTF
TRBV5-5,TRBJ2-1,CASSPGGLDFYNEQFF
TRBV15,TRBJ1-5,CATSTGGSNQPQHF
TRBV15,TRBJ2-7,CATSRVTGGAYEQYF
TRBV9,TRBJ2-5,CASSVGGPAAQYF
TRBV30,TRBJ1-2,CAWRQGALGYTF
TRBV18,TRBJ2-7,CASSPGDRAYEQYF
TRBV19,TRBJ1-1,CASSWTGGTTEAFF
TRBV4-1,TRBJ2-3,CASSQDGQEADTQYF
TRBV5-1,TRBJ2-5,CASGTGDQETQYF
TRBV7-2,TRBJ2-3,CASSLELSTDTQYF
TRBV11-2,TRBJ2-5,CASSLVSGFQETQYF